One sample yielded the 6 T cell receptor beta chains listed below, sequenced in a study of early T cells in non-severe SARS-CoV-2 infection (dated by TCRdb to the early 2020s). The method behind the library was 5' RACE. TCRdb shows the sequencer as NextSeq 500. The public reads were reprocessed in TCRdb via fastp at Q25 and MiXCR, keeping in-frame beta chains. Each entry is one CDR3 protein sequence, shown with its most common DNA and genes. The sample contains 50,000 to 70,000 distinct CDR3 sequences, around 12% of them found a single time. In total, the top ten clones hold under 4.5% of the sample. The sequenced material came from whole blood. Receptor source: an adult who was a healthcare worker with PCR-confirmed SARS-CoV-2 infection or an uninfected control (not recorded which).

Remarks on this clonotype: A read error is possible here, since a much larger clone lies one base away. The chain joins TRBV28 to TRBJ2-2, with 10 bases that match TRBD2. Germline CDR1 MDHEN, CDR2 SYDVKM. The CDR3 has 16 amino acids. The CDR3 loop is CACRASGSIRTGELFF. In DNA form, the CDR3 reads TGTGCCTGCAGGGCTAGCGGGAGTATCCGCACCGGGGAGCTGTTTTTT.

This clonotype has a count of ten or more. The V call is TRBV11-2, the J call TRBJ2-1; 8 bases align to TRBD2. The CDR3 length is 16 residues. CDR1 is SGHAT, CDR2 FQNNGV, per germline. V lost 5 bases to trimming and J lost 6 bases; unmatched junction nucleotides: 12. CDR3 coding DNA: TGTGCCAGCAGCCCTCGCGCGGGAGGAGGGGTCAATGAGCAGTTCTTC. The encoded protein is CASSPRAGGGVNEQFF.

This clonotype was seen a handful of times. The chain combines TRBV12-3 or TRBV12-4 with TRBJ2-1, with a possible D match to TRBD2 (5 bases). CDR3 length: 13 residues. V lost 3 bases to trimming and J lost 7 bases, with 10 bases between them. This CDR3 is CASSFLGGNEQFF. The CDR3 nucleotides are TGTGCCAGCAGTTTTCTCGGCGGGAATGAGCAGTTCTTC.

This clonotype was counted between two and nine times. The chain is built from TRBV7-2 and TRBJ2-2, with D maybe TRBD2 (6 bases). In germline, CDR1 is SGHTA, CDR2 FQGNSA. There are 16 residues in the CDR3. Trimming shortened V by 5 bases and J by 2 bases, and 15 bases separated the two germline ends. The CDR3 region has the DNA TGTGCCAGCAGCCGGGCGGCGGGGTCCAACACCGGGGAGCTGTTTTTT. Translating gives CASSRAAGSNTGELFF.

This clonotype has just a few counts. The rearrangement links TRBV7-8 to TRBJ2-7, with 9 bases lining up with TRBD2. The CDR3 contains 15 residues. CDR1 is SGHVS and CDR2 is FQNEAQ in the germline V gene. The junction had 9 bases not matched to a gene; V was cut back by 5 bases and J by 4 bases. The CDR3: CASSTLSGSVYEQYF. The DNA for the CDR3 is TGTGCCAGCAGCACCCTTAGCGGGAGTGTATACGAGCAGTACTTC.

This clonotype appeared a few times. The chain joins TRBV29-1 to TRBJ1-1; maybe TRBD1 (6 bases). CDR1 and CDR2 from the germline V gene are SQVTM and ANQGSEA. The CDR3 totals 13 residues. The V gene lost 7 bases and the J gene lost 1 base, with 13 bases spanning the gap. CDR3 amino acids: CSAQKTGNTEAFF. CDR3 bases: TGCAGCGCCCAAAAGACAGGGAACACTGAAGCTTTCTTT.